The sequence of this T cell receptor (beta chain) was determined in a study of beta chain features in type 1 diabetes. As for the study in general: Sorted cells, 90 million to 130 million in number, were examined across all samples. Study outcomes and limitations: Amplification by PCR could prefer shorter templates, with the same effect in patients and controls. The study found moderately but significantly shorter TCRB CDR3s in all four CD4+ subsets of Type 1 diabetes patients.

Germline V CDR1 and CDR2: MDHEN, SYDVKM. The CDR3 is made up of 15 amino acids. V was shortened by 6 bases and J by 1 base, with 13 bases between the two germline ends. Reverse transcription of all isolated RNA meant that expressed TCRB transcripts were sequenced. Generated by immunoSEQ multiplex PCR, the TCRdb table keeps only in-frame clones and is missing some. The table lists about 160,000 clones, 6% to 9% of them singletons. This clone was seen a handful of times. The antigen is not known. Only one heparinised blood draw was taken per donor, and its volume averaged about 116 mL. A CD45RO/CCR7/CD25/CD127/CD95/CD27 panel sorted naive, central memory, regulatory and stem cell-like memory CD4+ cells.

This chain joins TRBV28 and TRBJ2-1; perhaps TRBD1 as D (6 bases). The source is a young man with type 1 diabetes. Sequenced sample: central memory CD4+ T cells from blood. The CDR3 DNA follows: TGTGCCAGCAGGAAGGACAGTCTATCCTACAATGAGCAGTTCTTC. Translating it yields CASRKDSLSYNEQFF. Full variable domain (missing parts from reference TRBV28 and TRBJ2-1): DVKVTQSSRYLVKRTGEKVFLECVQDMDHENMFWYRQDPGLGLRLIYFSYDVKMKEKGDIPEGYSVSREKKERFSLILESASTNQTSMYLCASRKDSLSYNEQFFGPGTRLTVL.